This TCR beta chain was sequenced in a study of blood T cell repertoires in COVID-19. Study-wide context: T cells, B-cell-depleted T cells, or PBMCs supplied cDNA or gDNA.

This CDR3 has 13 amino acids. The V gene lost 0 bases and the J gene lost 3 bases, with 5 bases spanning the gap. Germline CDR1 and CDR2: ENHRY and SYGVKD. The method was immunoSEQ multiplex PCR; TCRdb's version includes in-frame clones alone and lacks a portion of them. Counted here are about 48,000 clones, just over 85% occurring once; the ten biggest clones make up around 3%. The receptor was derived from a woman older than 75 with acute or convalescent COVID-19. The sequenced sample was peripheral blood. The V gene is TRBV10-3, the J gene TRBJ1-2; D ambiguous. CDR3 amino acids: CAISESLDYGYTF. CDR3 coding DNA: TGTGCCATCAGTGAGTCGTTAGACTATGGCTACACCTTC.